The 17 T cell receptor beta chains reported below all come from one sample, sequenced in a study of cytomegalovirus exposure and HLA in healthy donors. The data were produced by immunoSEQ multiplex PCR, yet TCRdb's version contains in-frame clones alone and is incomplete. The sample has some 120,000 clones, approximately 91% seen once. The source material was PBMCs. These receptors were collected from a woman younger than 35 in good health and CMV-seronegative.

This rearrangement joins TRBV29-1 to TRBJ2-3, with D perhaps matching TRBD2 (6 bases). Trimming stripped 0 bases from V and 1 base from J, with 11 bases between. The germline CDR1 and CDR2 sequences are SQVTM and ANQGSEA. The CDR3 loop spans 15 amino acids. CDR3 coding DNA: TGCAGCGTTGAAGACTCACGGAGGGGCACAGATACGCAGTATTTT. This codes for CSVEDSRRGTDTQYF.

In this sample, this clone turned up a few times. The V gene is TRBV6-1, the J gene TRBJ2-1; 12 bases line up with TRBD2. The V gene's germline CDR1 is MNHNS and CDR2 SASEGT. With 8 bases clipped from V and 5 bases from J, the junction kept 7 bases outside the gene matches. This CDR3 spans 15 amino acids. The CDR3 DNA reads TGTGCCAGCCTATTACTAGCGGGAGGAAACAATGAGCAGTTCTTC. Its protein product is CASLLLAGGNNEQFF.

This sequence joins TRBV12-5 and TRBJ1-1; TRBD1 might be the D (5 bases). Between the trimmed V and J ends, which lost 7 bases and 7 bases, there was a span of 13 bases. Germline V CDR1 and CDR2: LGHNT, FRNRAP. This CDR3 has 12 residues. The CDR3 DNA sequence: TGTGCTAGTGAATGGGGCGGTAATGAAGCTTTCTTT. Translated, it gives CASEWGGNEAFF.

The chain combines TRBV4-1 with TRBJ1-4, with D tentatively TRBD1 (5 bases). In germline, CDR1 is MGHRA, CDR2 YSYEKL. The CDR3 covers 13 residues. The V end lost 0 bases, the J end lost 15 bases, and 14 bases lay between the germline ends. In DNA, the CDR3 is TGCGCCAGCAGCCAAGAGCAGGGCCAAGTAGTGTTTTTT. Its translation is CASSQEQGQVVFF.

This clone has a handful of counts. The chain couples TRBV4-1 to TRBJ1-2, with TRBD1 as a possible D gene (6 bases). The CDR3 is 14 residues long. Germline CDR1 and CDR2: MGHRA and YSYEKL. The ends were cut back, 3 bases at V and 0 bases at J, with 8 bases in the middle. CDR3 amino acids: CASSHRTANYGYTF. The CDR3 region has the DNA TGCGCCAGCAGCCACCGGACAGCTAACTATGGCTACACCTTC.

The V call is TRBV7-9, the J call TRBJ2-2; 8 bases align to TRBD1. The trim removed 5 bases at V and 6 bases at J, leaving 2 bases unmatched. The V gene's germline CDR1 is SEHNR and CDR2 FQNEAQ (reference sequence). CDR3 length: 13 residues. The CDR3 coding sequence is TGTGCCAGCAGCCGACAGGGGTCCGGGGAGCTGTTTTTT. Its translation is CASSRQGSGELFF.

The chain employs TRBV5-5 and TRBJ2-7; 9 bases are a match to TRBD1. This CDR3 is 14 amino acids long. The trim removed 4 bases at V and 9 bases at J, leaving 11 bases unmatched. From germline, CDR1 is SGHKS and CDR2 YYEKEE (reference sequence). CDR3 protein: CASSRQGVRVRQYF. In DNA form, the CDR3 reads TGTGCCAGCAGCCGACAGGGGGTCAGGGTACGGCAGTACTTC.

V and J are TRBV19 and TRBJ2-3, with TRBD2 identical over 7 bases. J gave up 5 bases and V 5 bases, and 13 bases lay outside the gene matches. Germline assignment: CDR1 LNHDA and CDR2 SQIVND (reference sequence). The CDR3 length is 16 residues. As DNA, the CDR3 is TGTGCCAGTAGTTGGGGTCTGGGAGGGCAGGGAGATACGCAGTATTTT. Translating gives CASSWGLGGQGDTQYF.

The V call is TRBV5-1, the J call TRBJ1-4, with TRBD1 identical over 9 bases. Germline trimming cut 0 bases from V and 4 bases from J; bases unmatched to any gene: 4. The CDR3 is 16 residues long. CDR1 is SGHRS and CDR2 is YFSETQ in the germline V gene. The CDR3 loop reads CASSLGSGQGNEKLFF. The CDR3 DNA sequence: TGCGCCAGCAGCTTGGGGTCGGGACAGGGTAATGAAAAACTGTTTTTT.

The chain recombines TRBV9 with TRBJ1-3; D perhaps matches TRBD1 (6 bases). Germline CDR1 and CDR2: SGDLS and YYNGEE. V was cut by 0 bases and J by 4 bases, with 17 bases left in between. The CDR3 sequence is 17 residues long. The chain's CDR3 is CASSVAEEQGRGNTIYF. DNA for the CDR3: TGTGCCAGCAGCGTAGCTGAAGAACAGGGCAGGGGAAACACCATATATTTT.

The V and J genes are TRBV7-5 and TRBJ2-7; no check of the table's D call, TRBD1, against the DNA was made. TRBV7-5 is marked as a pseudogene. This CDR3 is built from 13 residues. DNA for the CDR3: TGTGCCAGCAGCTTGACAGGGAACTACGAGCAGTACTTC. This codes for CASSLTGNYEQYF.

A single count supports this clone. The chain carries TRBV5-5 and TRBJ2-5, with 8 nucleotides matching TRBD1. The CDR3 has 15 amino acids. CDR1 and CDR2 from the germline V gene are SGHKS and YYEKEE (reference sequence). Trimming took 4 bases from V and 1 from J; bases not matched to a gene: 6. CDR3 region: CASSPGQGTQETQYF. For the CDR3, the DNA is TGTGCCAGCAGCCCCGGACAGGGTACCCAAGAGACCCAGTACTTC.

This rearrangement joins TRBV5-1 to TRBJ2-7, with 7 bases that match TRBD2. V lost 0 bases to trimming and J lost 6 bases; unmatched junction nucleotides: 9. The germline V gene encodes CDR1 SGHRS and CDR2 YFSETQ. This CDR3 spans 15 amino acids. Here the CDR3 reads CASSLEVGGQAEQYF. The CDR3 bases are TGCGCCAGCAGCTTGGAGGTGGGAGGGCAGGCCGAGCAGTACTTC.

V and J are TRBV7-2 and TRBJ2-7, with 10 bases fitting TRBD1. CDR1 SGHTA and CDR2 FQGNSA come from the germline V gene. The CDR3 loop spans 16 amino acids. V shed 5 bases and J 0 bases; nucleotides not matched to a gene: 7. The CDR3 protein is CASSRRTGGISYEQYF. The CDR3, as DNA: TGTGCCAGCAGCCGTCGGACAGGGGGAATCTCCTACGAGCAGTACTTC.

This chain connects TRBV28 to TRBJ2-7; 8 bases align to TRBD2. The V gene end was trimmed by 3 bases and the J gene end by 6 bases; junction bases not matched to a gene: 19. CDR1 MDHEN and CDR2 SYDVKM come from the germline V gene. The CDR3 has 18 residues. As DNA, the CDR3 is TGTGCCAGCAGTTTCCTTTTTCGAAGTAGCGGGACTCTTACCGAGCAGTACTTC. Protein: CASSFLFRSSGTLTEQYF.

The CDR3 coding sequence is TGTGCCAGCAGCGTTCCGGCGGGAGTTAGCGGGGCCAACGTCCTGACTTTC. This gives the protein CASSVPAGVSGANVLTF. The genes are TRBV9 and TRBJ2-6, with 7 bases identical to TRBD2. With 2 bases clipped from V and 4 bases from J, the junction kept 9 bases outside the gene matches. The CDR3 is made up of 17 amino acids. In germline, CDR1 is SGDLS, CDR2 YYNGEE.

This clone was seen a single time. The V call is TRBV5-1, the J call TRBJ1-2, with 10 bases lining up with TRBD1. Per germline, CDR1 SGHRS and CDR2 YFSETQ. The CDR3 is 14 amino acids. J was trimmed by 8 bases and V by 6 bases; bases with no gene match: 10. CDR3 loop: CASTLRDRGEGYTF. DNA of the CDR3: TGCGCCAGCACCCTAAGGGACAGGGGCGAGGGCTACACCTTC.